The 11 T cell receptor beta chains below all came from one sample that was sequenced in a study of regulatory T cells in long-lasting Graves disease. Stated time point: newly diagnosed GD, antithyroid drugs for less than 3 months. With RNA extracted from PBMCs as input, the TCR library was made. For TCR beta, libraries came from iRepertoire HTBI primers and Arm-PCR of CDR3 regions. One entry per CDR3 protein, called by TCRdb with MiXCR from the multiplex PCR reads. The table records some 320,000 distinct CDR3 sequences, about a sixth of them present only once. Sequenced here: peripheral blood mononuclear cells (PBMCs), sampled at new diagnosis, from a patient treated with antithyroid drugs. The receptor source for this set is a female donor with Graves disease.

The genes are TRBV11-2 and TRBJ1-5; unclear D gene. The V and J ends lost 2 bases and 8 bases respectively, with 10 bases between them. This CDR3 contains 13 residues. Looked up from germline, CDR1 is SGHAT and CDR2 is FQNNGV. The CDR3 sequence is CASSLQRREPQHF. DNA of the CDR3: TGTGCCAGCAGCTTACAGCGGAGGGAGCCCCAGCATTTT.

The CDR3 is CASSQDGRGQETQYF. CDR3 nucleotides: TGCGCCAGCAGCCAAGACGGGAGGGGACAAGAGACCCAGTACTTC. The chain combines TRBV4-1 with TRBJ2-5; 8 bases fit TRBD2. Germline lookup yields CDR1 MGHRA and CDR2 YSYEKL. This CDR3 region has 15 residues. The trim removed 0 bases at V and 2 bases at J, leaving 2 bases unmatched.

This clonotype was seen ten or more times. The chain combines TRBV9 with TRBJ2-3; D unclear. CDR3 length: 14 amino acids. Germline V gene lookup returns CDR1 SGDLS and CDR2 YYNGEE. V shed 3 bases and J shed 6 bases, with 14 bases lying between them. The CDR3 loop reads CASSDPRADDTQYF. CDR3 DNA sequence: TGTGCCAGCAGCGACCCCCGGGCGGACGATACGCAGTATTTT.

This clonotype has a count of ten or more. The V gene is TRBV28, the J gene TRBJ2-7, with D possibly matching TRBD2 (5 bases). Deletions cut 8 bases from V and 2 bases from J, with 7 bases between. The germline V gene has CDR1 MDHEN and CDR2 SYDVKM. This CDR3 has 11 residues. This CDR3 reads CASGRTYEQYF. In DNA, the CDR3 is TGTGCCAGCGGGAGAACCTACGAGCAGTACTTC.

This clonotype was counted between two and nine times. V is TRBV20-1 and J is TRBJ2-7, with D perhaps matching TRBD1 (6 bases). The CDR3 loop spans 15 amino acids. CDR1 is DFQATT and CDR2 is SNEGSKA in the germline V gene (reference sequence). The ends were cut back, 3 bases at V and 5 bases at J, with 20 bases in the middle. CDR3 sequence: CSARSLTGRLDEQYF. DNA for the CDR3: TGCAGTGCTAGGAGCCTCACAGGGCGCCTGGACGAGCAGTACTTC.

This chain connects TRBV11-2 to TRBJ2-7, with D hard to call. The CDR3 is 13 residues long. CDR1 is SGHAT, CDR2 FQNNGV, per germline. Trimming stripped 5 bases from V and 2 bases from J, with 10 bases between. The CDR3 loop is CASSPRAAYEQYF. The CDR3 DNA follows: TGTGCCAGCAGCCCAAGAGCTGCCTACGAGCAGTACTTC.

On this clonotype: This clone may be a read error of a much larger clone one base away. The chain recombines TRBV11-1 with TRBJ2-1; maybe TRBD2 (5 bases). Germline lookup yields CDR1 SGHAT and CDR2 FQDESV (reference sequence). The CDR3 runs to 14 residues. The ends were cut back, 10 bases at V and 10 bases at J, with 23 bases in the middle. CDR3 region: CATRIEGGSYEQFF. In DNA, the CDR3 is TGTGCCACCCGAATCGAGGGCGGCTCCTACGAGCAGTTCTTC.

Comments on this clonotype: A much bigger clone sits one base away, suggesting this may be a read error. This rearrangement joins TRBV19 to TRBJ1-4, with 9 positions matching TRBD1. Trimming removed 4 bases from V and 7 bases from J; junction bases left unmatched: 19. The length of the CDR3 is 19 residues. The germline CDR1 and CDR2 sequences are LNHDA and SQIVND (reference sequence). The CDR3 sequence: CASSTPRRPSDRGREKLFF. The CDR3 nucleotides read TGTGCCAGTAGTACCCCCCGGAGGCCCTCGGACAGGGGACGTGAAAAACTGTTTTTT.

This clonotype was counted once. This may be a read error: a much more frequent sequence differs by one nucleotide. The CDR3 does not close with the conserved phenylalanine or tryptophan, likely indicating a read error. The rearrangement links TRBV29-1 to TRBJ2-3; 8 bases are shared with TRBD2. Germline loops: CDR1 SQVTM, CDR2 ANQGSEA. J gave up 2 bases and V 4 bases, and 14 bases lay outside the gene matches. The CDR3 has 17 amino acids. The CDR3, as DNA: TGCAGCGTTGCAGGCTTAACTAGCGGAGAAACCACAGATACGCAGTATTCT. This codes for CSVAGLTSGETTDTQYS.

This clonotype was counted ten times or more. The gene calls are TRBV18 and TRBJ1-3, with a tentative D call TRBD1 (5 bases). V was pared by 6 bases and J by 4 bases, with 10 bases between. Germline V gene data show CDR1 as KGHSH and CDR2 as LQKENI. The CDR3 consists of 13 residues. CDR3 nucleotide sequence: TGTGCCAGCTCGACGACAGCGGGAAACACCATATATTTT. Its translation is CASSTTAGNTIYF.

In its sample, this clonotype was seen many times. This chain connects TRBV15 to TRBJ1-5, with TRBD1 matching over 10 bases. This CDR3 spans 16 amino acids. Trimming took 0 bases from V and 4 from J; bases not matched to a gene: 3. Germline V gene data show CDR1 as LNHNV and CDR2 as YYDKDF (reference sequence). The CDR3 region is CATSRDRDRGNQPQHF. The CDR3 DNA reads TGTGCCACCAGCAGAGATAGGGACAGGGGTAATCAGCCCCAGCATTTT.